One T cell receptor beta chain is described in this entry. Antigen specificity is unknown. This entry comes from a study of shared clonotypes between healthy human individuals. The protocol was immunoSEQ multiplex PCR, while the TCRdb copy is restricted to in-frame clones and leaves out a portion. Of 2 million to 2.5 million clones in the sample, around 90% were seen once. It was into CD45RA+ naive and CD45RA-negative memory subsets that the CD4+ cells were split. The CDR3 is 14 amino acids. V lost 3 bases to trimming and J lost 2 bases, with 8 bases between them. The germline gives CDR1 LNHNV, CDR2 YYDKDF (reference sequence). Study-level points and caveats: The study found approximately 5% of naive CD4 clonotypes shared across several donors.

The receptor was isolated from a man aged 18 to 29 in good health. Some clones in this sample may be carry-over from other donors' samples. The rearrangement links TRBV15 to TRBJ1-5; unclear D gene. Sequenced input: naive CD4+ T cells from PBMCs. The sample's subset: CD45RA+ positively selected. The CDR3: CATSRPIGNQPQHF. The CDR3 DNA sequence: TGTGCCACCAGCAGGCCTATAGGCAATCAGCCCCAGCATTTT.